Listed below are T cell receptor beta chains from one sample, sequenced in a study of T-cell memory formation after mild COVID-19. TCRdb used MiXCR to reprocess the 5' RACE reads, holding one entry per CDR3 protein. The sample yields about 130,000 distinct CDR3 sequences, roughly a quarter seen once. The specimen sequenced was PBMCs or a T cell subset sorted from them (not recorded which). These receptors all stem from an adult woman who had mild COVID-19 (a few samples of this study predate the infection). Cell type and time point are not known. Each CDR3 is given with its conserved first and last residue. Fields, in order: V gene, J gene, D gene, clone size, CDR3 DNA, CDR3 protein. D genes are given only for firm matches. Clone size is given for some rows only: seen once, a few or many times, or a class if the clone is expanded.

TRBV24-1,TRBJ2-7,-,once,TGTGCCACCAGTGATTCATCGAACTCCTACGAGCAGTACTTC,CATSDSSNSYEQYF
TRBV12-3/TRBV12-4,TRBJ2-3,-,few,TGTGCCAGCAGTTTTAGGGGCTCGGCAGATACGCAGTATTTT,CASSFRGSADTQYF
TRBV6-4,TRBJ2-3,TRBD2,-,TGTGCCAGCAGTGAGAGCGGGGGTTCAGATACGCAGTATTTT,CASSESGGSDTQYF
TRBV7-8,TRBJ1-4,-,few,TGTGCCAGCAGCTCAGGGATAGGTGATGAAAAACTGTTTTTT,CASSSGIGDEKLFF
TRBV7-9,TRBJ1-1,-,few,TGTGCCAGCAGCTTAGTCCCGGCCGGTATGAACACTGAAGCTTTCTTT,CASSLVPAGMNTEAFF
TRBV10-3,TRBJ2-7,-,few,TGTGCCATCAGTGAGTCTGGGGCAGGGGGGAACTACGAGCAGTACTTC,CAISESGAGGNYEQYF
TRBV4-2,TRBJ2-7,-,-,TGTGCCAGCAGCCAAGAATCGGGGGTCTCCTACGAGCAGTACTTC,CASSQESGVSYEQYF
TRBV12-3/TRBV12-4,TRBJ1-3,TRBD1,-,TGTGCCAGCAGTTCTCCAGGGGGCGAAGGAAACACCATATATTTT,CASSSPGGEGNTIYF
TRBV9,TRBJ2-7,-,few,TGTGCCAGCAGCTCGGACCCCTACGAGCAGTACTTC,CASSSDPYEQYF
TRBV24-1,TRBJ2-2,TRBD2,-,TGTGCCACCAGTGACCCCAGACTAGCGGGACTGAACACCGGGGAGCTGTTTTTT,CATSDPRLAGLNTGELFF
TRBV27,TRBJ2-7,-,-,TGTGCCAGCAGTTTATCGTTTGGTCCAATCTACGAGCAGTACTTC,CASSLSFGPIYEQYF
TRBV30,TRBJ2-1,TRBD1,-,TGTGCCTGGAGTGTACTCGGGACAGGGTACAATGAGCAGTTCTTC,CAWSVLGTGYNEQFF
TRBV20-1,TRBJ2-7,-,few,TGCAGTGCTAGTGACCTGGGATCTAACCTCTACGAGCAGTACTTC,CSASDLGSNLYEQYF
TRBV2,TRBJ1-2,-,few,TGTGCCAGCAGTGACGGGGGGCTGGGCTATGGCTACACCTTC,CASSDGGLGYGYTF
TRBV2,TRBJ2-1,-,-,TGTGCCAGCAGTGAAACGATTGATGAGCAGTTCTTC,CASSETIDEQFF
TRBV28,TRBJ1-5,-,few,TGTGCCAGCAGTTCCCGGCAGCCCCAGCATTTT,CASSSRQPQHF
TRBV6-6,TRBJ1-5,TRBD1,few,TGTGCCAGCAGTTACGGTTGGACAGGGGAGATGGGATTTGGCAATCAGCCCCAGCATTTT,CASSYGWTGEMGFGNQPQHF
TRBV14,TRBJ2-1,TRBD2,-,TGTGCCAGCGGGCCAGCGGGAGTGGATGAGCAGTTCTTC,CASGPAGVDEQFF
TRBV5-1,TRBJ2-1,-,-,TGCGCCAGCAGCCTAGATATCAGCTCCTACAATGAGCAGTTCTTC,CASSLDISSYNEQFF
TRBV27,TRBJ2-1,-,-,TGTGCCAGTGGCGGGCTGGGCGAGCAGTTCTTC,CASGGLGEQFF
TRBV7-9,TRBJ2-6,-,many,TGTGCCAGCAGCTATTATGCCGGGACGAGTGGGGCCAACGTCCTGACTTTC,CASSYYAGTSGANVLTF
TRBV6-5,TRBJ2-7,TRBD1,-,TGTGCCAGCAGTTACCTTCCGGACAGGGGCACTTCCTACGAGCAGTACTTC,CASSYLPDRGTSYEQYF
TRBV30,TRBJ1-2,TRBD1,-,TGTGCCTGGAGCCACGGGACAGGGGATCTCACCTTC,CAWSHGTGDLTF
TRBV5-1,TRBJ2-4,TRBD2,few,TGCGCCAGCAGCTTGGTAGCTAGCGGGAGGGCCAGAGGAAACATTCAGTACTTC,CASSLVASGRARGNIQYF
TRBV3-1,TRBJ1-2,-,-,TGTGCCAGCACCGATGGACAGATTTATGGCTACACCTTC,CASTDGQIYGYTF
TRBV3-1,TRBJ2-7,-,-,TGTGCCAGCAGCATAGGCGGGACAGTCTCCTACGAGCAGTACTTC,CASSIGGTVSYEQYF
TRBV27,TRBJ2-3,-,-,TGTGCCAGCACAAGGGGTCCCACAGATACGCAGTATTTT,CASTRGPTDTQYF
TRBV9,TRBJ2-1,-,-,TGTGCCAGCAGCGTAGATGAGGGGGGGCAACGCAATGAGCAGTTCTTC,CASSVDEGGQRNEQFF
TRBV7-9,TRBJ2-1,-,-,TGTGCCAGCAGCGACAGCCGGGCCCCTGGGCAGTTCTTC,CASSDSRAPGQFF
TRBV3-1,TRBJ1-2,TRBD1,-,TGTGCCAGCAGCCGCCGGGACAGGGAGCCTGGCTACACCTTC,CASSRRDREPGYTF
TRBV7-9,TRBJ2-3,-,-,TGTGCCAGCAGCTCCGCGTCGGAAACGCAGTATTTT,CASSSASETQYF